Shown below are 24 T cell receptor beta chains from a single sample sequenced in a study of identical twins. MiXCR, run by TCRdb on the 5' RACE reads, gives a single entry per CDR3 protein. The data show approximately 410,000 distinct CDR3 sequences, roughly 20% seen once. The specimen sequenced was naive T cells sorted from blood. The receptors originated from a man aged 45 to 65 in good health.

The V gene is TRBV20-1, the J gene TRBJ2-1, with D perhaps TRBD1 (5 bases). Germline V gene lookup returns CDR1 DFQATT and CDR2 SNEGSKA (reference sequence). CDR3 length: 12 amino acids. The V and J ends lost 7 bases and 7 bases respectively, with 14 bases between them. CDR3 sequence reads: CSGSPSGNEQFF. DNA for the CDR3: TGCAGTGGAAGCCCCTCAGGGAATGAGCAGTTCTTC.

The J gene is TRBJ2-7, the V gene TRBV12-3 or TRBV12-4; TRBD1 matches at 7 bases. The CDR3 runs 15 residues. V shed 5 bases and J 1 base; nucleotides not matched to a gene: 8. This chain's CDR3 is CASSPTGSLSYEQYF. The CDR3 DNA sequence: TGTGCCAGCAGTCCGACAGGGAGCCTTTCCTACGAGCAGTACTTC.

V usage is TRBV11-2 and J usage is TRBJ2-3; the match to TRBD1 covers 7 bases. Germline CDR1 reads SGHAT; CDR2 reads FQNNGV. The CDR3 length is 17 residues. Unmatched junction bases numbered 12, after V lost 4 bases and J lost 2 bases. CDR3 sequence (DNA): TGTGCCAGCAGCTACAGCCTACAGGGGCCCCCCACAGATACGCAGTATTTT. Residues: CASSYSLQGPPTDTQYF.

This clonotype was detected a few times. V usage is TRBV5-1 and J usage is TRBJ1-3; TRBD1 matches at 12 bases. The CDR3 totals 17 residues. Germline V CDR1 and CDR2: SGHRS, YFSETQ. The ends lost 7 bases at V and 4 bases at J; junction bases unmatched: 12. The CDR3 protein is CASGPGTGGIYGNTIYF. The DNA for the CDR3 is TGCGCCAGCGGACCCGGGACAGGGGGCATTTACGGAAACACCATATATTTT. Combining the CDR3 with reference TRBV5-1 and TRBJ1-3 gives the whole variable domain KAGVTQTPRYLIKTRGQQVTLSCSPISGHRSVSWYQQTPGQGLQFLFEYFSETQRNKGNFPGRFSGRQFSNSRSEMNVSTLELGDSALYLCASGPGTGGIYGNTIYFGEGSWLTVV.

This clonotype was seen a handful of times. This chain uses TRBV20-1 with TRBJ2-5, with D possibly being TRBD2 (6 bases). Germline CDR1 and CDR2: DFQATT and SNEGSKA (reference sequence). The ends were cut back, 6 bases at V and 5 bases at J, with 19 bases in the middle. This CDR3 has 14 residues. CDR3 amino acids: CSASNGSGYETQYF. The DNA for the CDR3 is TGCAGTGCCTCTAACGGGAGCGGGTACGAGACCCAGTACTTC.

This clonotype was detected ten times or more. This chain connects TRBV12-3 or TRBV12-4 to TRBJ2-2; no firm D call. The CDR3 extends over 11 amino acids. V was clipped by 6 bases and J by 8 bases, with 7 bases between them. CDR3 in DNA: TGTGCCAGCAGCCAAGGAGGGGAGCTGTTTTTT. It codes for CASSQGGELFF.

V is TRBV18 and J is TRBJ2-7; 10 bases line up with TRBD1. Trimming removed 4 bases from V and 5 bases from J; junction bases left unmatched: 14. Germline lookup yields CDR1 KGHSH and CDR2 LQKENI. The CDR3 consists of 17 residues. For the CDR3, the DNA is TGTGCCAGCTCACTCCAACTTCCCGGGACAGGGGTGGACGAGCAGTACTTC. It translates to CASSLQLPGTGVDEQYF.

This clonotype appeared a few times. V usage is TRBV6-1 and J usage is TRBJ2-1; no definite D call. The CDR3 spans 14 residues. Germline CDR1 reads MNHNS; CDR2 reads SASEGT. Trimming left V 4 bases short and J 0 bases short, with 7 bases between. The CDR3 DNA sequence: TGTGCCAGCAGTGGGGCGATCTCCTACAATGAGCAGTTCTTC. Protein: CASSGAISYNEQFF.

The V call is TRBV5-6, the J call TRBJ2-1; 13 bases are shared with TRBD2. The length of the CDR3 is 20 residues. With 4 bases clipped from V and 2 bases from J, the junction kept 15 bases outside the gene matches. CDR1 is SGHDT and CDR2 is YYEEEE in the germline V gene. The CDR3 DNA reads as TGTGCCAGCAGCCCTGGACTAGCGGGAGCAAGGAGGGCGGCCTACAATGAGCAGTTCTTC. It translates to CASSPGLAGARRAAYNEQFF.

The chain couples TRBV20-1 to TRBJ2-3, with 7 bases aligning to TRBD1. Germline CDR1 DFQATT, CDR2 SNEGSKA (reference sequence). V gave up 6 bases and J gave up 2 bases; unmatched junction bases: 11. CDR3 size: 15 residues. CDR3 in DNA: TGCAGTGCAGCGTTAGGGACAGACCCCACAGATACGCAGTATTTT. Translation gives CSAALGTDPTDTQYF.

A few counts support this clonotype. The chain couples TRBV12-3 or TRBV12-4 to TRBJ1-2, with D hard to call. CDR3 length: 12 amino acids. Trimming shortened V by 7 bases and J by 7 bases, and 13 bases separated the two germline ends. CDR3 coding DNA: TGTGCCAGCACCCCCATCGCGCCTGGCTACACCTTC. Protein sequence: CASTPIAPGYTF.

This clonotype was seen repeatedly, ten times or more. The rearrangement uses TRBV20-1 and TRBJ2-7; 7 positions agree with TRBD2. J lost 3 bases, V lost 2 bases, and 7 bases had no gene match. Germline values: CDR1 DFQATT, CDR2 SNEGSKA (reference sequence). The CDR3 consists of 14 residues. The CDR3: CSARYAGLNYEQYF. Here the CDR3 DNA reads TGCAGTGCTAGATATGCGGGACTAAACTACGAGCAGTACTTC.

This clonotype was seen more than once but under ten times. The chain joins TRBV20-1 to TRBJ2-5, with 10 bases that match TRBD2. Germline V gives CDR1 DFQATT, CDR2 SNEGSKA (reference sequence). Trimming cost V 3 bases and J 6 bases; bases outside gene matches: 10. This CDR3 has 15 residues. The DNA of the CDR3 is TGCAGTGCTAGCCCTCTAGCGGGAGTTCGGCAGACCCAGTACTTC. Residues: CSASPLAGVRQTQYF.

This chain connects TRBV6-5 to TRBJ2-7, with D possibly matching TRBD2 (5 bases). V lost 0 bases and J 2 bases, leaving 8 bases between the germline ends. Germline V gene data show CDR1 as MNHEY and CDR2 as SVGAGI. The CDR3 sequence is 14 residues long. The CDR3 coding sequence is TGTGCCAGCAGTTACTCCGGGAAGACCTACGAGCAGTACTTC. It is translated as CASSYSGKTYEQYF.

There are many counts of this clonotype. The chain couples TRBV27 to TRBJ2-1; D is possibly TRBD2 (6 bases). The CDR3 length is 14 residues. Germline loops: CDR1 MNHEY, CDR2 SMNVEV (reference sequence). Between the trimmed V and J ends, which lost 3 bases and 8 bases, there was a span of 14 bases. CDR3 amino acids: CASSLTRGSDEQFF. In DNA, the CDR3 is TGTGCCAGCAGTTTGACCCGGGGGAGCGATGAGCAGTTCTTC.

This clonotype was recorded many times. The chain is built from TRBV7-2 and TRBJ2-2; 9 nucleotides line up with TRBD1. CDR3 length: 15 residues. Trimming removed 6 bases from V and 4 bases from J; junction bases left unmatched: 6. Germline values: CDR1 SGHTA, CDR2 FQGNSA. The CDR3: CASRGGQGITGELFF. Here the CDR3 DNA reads TGTGCCAGCAGGGGGGGACAGGGTATCACCGGGGAGCTGTTTTTT.

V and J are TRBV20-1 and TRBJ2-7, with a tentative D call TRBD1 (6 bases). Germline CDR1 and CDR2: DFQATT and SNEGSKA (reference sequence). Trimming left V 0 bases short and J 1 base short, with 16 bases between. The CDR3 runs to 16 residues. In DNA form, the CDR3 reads TGCAGTGCTAGAGATCATTCAGGGGCTAATTCCTACGAGCAGTACTTC. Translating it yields CSARDHSGANSYEQYF.

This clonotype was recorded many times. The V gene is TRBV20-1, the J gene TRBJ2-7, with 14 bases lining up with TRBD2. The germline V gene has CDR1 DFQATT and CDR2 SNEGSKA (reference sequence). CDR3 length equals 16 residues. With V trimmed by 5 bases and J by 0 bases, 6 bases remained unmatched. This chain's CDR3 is CSAAGTSGRNSYEQYF. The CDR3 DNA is TGCAGTGCTGCCGGGACTAGCGGGAGAAACTCCTACGAGCAGTACTTC.

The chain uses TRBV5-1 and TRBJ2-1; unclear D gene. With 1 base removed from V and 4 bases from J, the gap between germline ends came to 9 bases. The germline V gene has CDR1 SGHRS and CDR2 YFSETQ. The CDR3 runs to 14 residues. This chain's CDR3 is CASSLPQVYNEQFF. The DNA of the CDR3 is TGCGCCAGCAGCTTGCCCCAGGTTTACAATGAGCAGTTCTTC. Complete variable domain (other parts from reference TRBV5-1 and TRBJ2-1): KAGVTQTPRYLIKTRGQQVTLSCSPISGHRSVSWYQQTPGQGLQFLFEYFSETQRNKGNFPGRFSGRQFSNSRSEMNVSTLELGDSALYLCASSLPQVYNEQFFGPGTRLTVL.

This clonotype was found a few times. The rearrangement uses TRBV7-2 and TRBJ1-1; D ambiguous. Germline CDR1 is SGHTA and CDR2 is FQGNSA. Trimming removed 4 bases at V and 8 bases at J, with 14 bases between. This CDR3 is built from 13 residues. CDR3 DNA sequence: TGTGCCAGCAGCTCCGTCCCGGGTGGGGAAGCTTTCTTT. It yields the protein CASSSVPGGEAFF.

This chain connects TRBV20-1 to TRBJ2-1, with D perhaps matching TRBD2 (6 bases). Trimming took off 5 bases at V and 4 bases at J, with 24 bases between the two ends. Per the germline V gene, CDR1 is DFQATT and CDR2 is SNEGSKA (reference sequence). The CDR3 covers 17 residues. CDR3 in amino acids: CSAFSPGLRPGYNEQFF. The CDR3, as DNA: TGCAGTGCTTTTTCGCCGGGACTCCGGCCGGGATACAATGAGCAGTTCTTC.

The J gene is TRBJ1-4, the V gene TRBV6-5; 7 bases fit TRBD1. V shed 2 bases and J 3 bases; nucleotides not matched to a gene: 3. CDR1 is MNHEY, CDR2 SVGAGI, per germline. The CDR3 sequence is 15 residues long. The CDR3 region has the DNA TGTGCCAGCAGTTACGTCAGGGGGGCTAATGAAAAACTGTTTTTT. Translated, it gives CASSYVRGANEKLFF.

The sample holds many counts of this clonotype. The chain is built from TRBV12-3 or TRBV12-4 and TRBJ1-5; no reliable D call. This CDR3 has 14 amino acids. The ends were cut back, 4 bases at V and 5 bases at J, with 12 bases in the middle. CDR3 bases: TGTGCCAGCAGTTCCTCGGTGGGCTATCAGCCCCAGCATTTT. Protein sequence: CASSSSVGYQPQHF.

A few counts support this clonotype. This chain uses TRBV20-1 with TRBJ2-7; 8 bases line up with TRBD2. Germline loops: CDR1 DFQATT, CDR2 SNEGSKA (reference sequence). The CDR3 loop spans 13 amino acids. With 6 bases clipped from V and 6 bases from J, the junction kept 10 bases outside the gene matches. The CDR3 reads CSARVGRAGEQYF. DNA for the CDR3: TGCAGTGCCCGGGTCGGGAGGGCCGGCGAGCAGTACTTC.